What follows describes a single T cell receptor beta chain. CDR1 is MNHNS, CDR2 SASEGT, per germline. The CDR3 consists of 13 residues. V lost 4 bases and J lost 5, with 8 bases in between. Every donor, a Caucasian adult, lived in Nashville, Tennessee. The data were produced by immunoSEQ multiplex PCR, yet TCRdb's version contains in-frame clones alone and is incomplete. The sample has 950,000 to 1,100,000 clones, 75% seen once. This sample stems from a study of shared clonotypes between healthy human individuals. The sample consisted of memory CD4+ T cells sorted from blood. Subset denoted: CD45RA-negative fraction. The source of this sequence is a man aged 18 to 29 in good health. The gene calls are TRBV6-1 and TRBJ1-4, with a possible D match to TRBD1 (5 bases). The CDR3 here is CASSAQGNEKLFF. The CDR3, as DNA: TGTGCCAGCAGTGCCCAGGGCAATGAAAAACTGTTTTTT.